Given below is one T cell receptor (beta chain) in context. Its antigen is currently not known. No much larger clone is present one base from it, and per-base qualities are unavailable. The data derive from a study of shared clonotypes between healthy human individuals (dated by TCRdb to the early 2020s). About the investigation overall: Two women and a few men aged 18 to 49 years were included in the cohort. Per donor, three plates each were used for CD4 naive and CD4 memory, two for CD8 naive, and one for CD8 memory. To estimate repertoire size and how much clonotypes are shared between individuals, the study performed deep sequencing of blood TCR repertoires from a few healthy adults. Libraries were prepared and TCR repertoires were sequenced by different laboratories using diverse techniques, in order to increase sequencing depth and limit assay-specific biases. Leukapheresis yielded between about 0.94 and 9 billion PBMCs per donor.

Using the deep immunoSEQ assay, multiplex PCR amplified TCR CDR3 regions from genomic DNA. For each cell subset, the extracted genomic DNA was distributed evenly across all wells of several immunoSEQ 96-well plates, and each plate served as one replicate. For sorted subsets, around 0.2 ug genomic DNA, equal to tens of thousands of T cell genomes, was loaded into each replicate PCR. The purified libraries were quantified using a Qubit 3.0 fluorometer, sized with a Bioanalyzer 2100, and then quantified again using the KAPA Library Quantification kit. Every immunoSEQ 96-well plate was sequenced on a dedicated single-read 150-cycle Illumina NextSeq 550 flow cell. In the paper's pipeline: Because the immunoSEQ output held only junctional sequences and lacked quality scores, the filtering could not match the filtering applied to full-length reads. To assign V/J genes and CDR3, sequences were annotated using PyIR, a Python wrapper for IgBLAST v1.9, with IMGT germline references. Reads were filtered out if the reads had weak V/J assignments (E-value above 1e-6), no CDR3, stop codons, out-of-frame junctions, or ambiguous translated residues. A V3J clonotype was defined by an identical inferred V gene, J gene, and CDR3 amino acid sequence. Percentage overlap between repertoires was computed as shared unique clonotypes divided by the size of the smaller repertoire. Three approaches were used to assess repertoire richness: RTK rarefaction, the Chao1 estimator, and Recon v2.1 estimates of unobserved clonotypes. Generation probabilities were computed with OLGA for all TCRbeta clonotypes obtained by the gDNA method from a handful of donors. In TCRdb, the immuneACCESS table is reduced to in-frame sequences with V and J assigned. These tables do not hold every clone; where another copy was compared, an unresolved V gene accounts for under half, and the others remain unexplained. D and trimming come from the DNA, and the V and J calls and clone size come from that table. A total of approximately 1.9 million clones appear in this sample, about 93% of them only once. The top ten clones comprise less than 2% of the sample.

The CDR3 has 15 amino acids, counting the end cysteine and phenylalanine. Only the CDR3 DNA is retained, 45 bases long and in frame from the first base. V lost 4 bases and J lost 1 base, and the count of bases not matched to a germline gene is 6. Reading the germline V gene gives CDR1 SGHVS and CDR2 FQNEAQ. Paper-wide results and their limitations: Higher generation probabilities were observed for clonotypes shared by all four sorted-subset donors than for non-shared clonotypes. The small number of donors limited the genetic and exposure-history diversity represented. Rarefaction of sorted-subset datasets indicated incomplete sequencing despite the large sequencing depth. Across a few donors, approximately 5% of naive CD4, 3% to 4% of naive CD8, 2% to 2.5% of memory CD4, and approximately 0.42% of memory CD8 clonotypes were shared. Pairwise subsampling indicated that sequencing depth was expected to affect the degree of clonotype sharing among donors. Larger estimated clonotype richness was generally found for naive subsets than for memory subsets. Sampling was restricted to blood, and TCR repertoires in tissue are likely to differ from TCR repertoires in blood.

CD8 naive samples were CD45RO-negative cells positively selected for CCR7, giving a CD45RA+CCR7+ population that excluded TemRA cells. The donors were healthy, HIV-negative adults who had no recently reported acute infections or vaccinations. All donors were Caucasian adults living in Nashville, Tennessee, USA. Blood was obtained by leukapheresis, after which PBMCs were separated by Ficoll-Histopaque density gradient centrifugation and cryopreserved in liquid nitrogen vapor phase. Analytical flow cytometry was used to check the purity and quantity of every magnetically sorted T cell population. From each sorted fraction, genomic DNA was isolated and quantified by UV absorbance on a Nanodrop 2000c.

The sequence was obtained from a man between 18 and 35 years old in good health. Some clones in this sample may be carry-over from other donors' samples. The chain is encoded by TRBV7-8 joined to TRBJ2-7; 8 middle bases align to TRBD1. Sequenced sample: naive CD8+ T cells from PBMCs. The sample's cell subset or site label, decoded: CD45RA+CCR7+. The CDR3 region reads CASSWGQVASYEQYF. The base sequence is TGTGCCAGCAGCTGGGGACAGGTAGCTTCCTACGAGCAGTACTTC.